This TCR beta chain was captured in a study of response to subunit inactivated influenza vaccine. The CDR3 is 14 residues long. From germline, CDR1 is SGHNT and CDR2 YYREEE (reference sequence). V lost 0 bases, J lost 9 bases, and 15 bases lay in between. TCRdb reprocessed the RT-PCR reads via MiXCR and lists one record per CDR3 protein. Seen here are about 540,000 distinct CDR3 sequences, around a quarter observed once, and the top ten hold 2.5% to 3%. This sample also belongs to another study, concerning T cells expressing NK-cell markers. That paper states: In generating TCR beta cDNA, 5'RACE template switching with UMIs was used. The TCR beta repertoires originated in sorted CD3+CD56+NKG2C+, CD3+CD56+NKG2C- and CD3+CD56-NKG2C+ T cells. These clonotypes also led the CD3+CD56-NKG2C+ fraction in several donors.

Source: CD4+ T cells sorted from PBMCs, taken roughly 12 days after vaccination. The receptor comes from a man aged 50 to 60 who received an inactivated influenza vaccine. V gene TRBV5-4 combines with J gene TRBJ1-1; D is unresolved. The DNA of the CDR3 is TGTGCCAGCAGCTTGGATCAGGTTGTGGTGCAAGCTTTCTTT. It translates to CASSLDQVVVQAFF.